This T cell receptor (beta chain) appears in the sequencing data of a study of shared T cell receptors in the human thymus. V gave up 5 bases and J gave up 6 bases; unmatched junction bases: 5. CDR3 size: 13 residues. The germline CDR1 and CDR2 sequences are SGHTA and FQGNSA. This clone was seen only once. Clones were read by immunoSEQ multiplex PCR, and TCRdb kept only the in-frame ones, dropping some. The data hold about 660,000 clones, with 70% to 90% observed a single time. These same data were also listed under a study on human thymus T cells.

The chain employs TRBV7-2 and TRBJ1-2; 8 bases map to TRBD1. This TCR was recovered from a boy younger than two with a congenital heart defect. Sequencing input: thymocytes. Here the CDR3 DNA reads TGTGCCAGCAGCCTTGGGACAGGCAATGGCTACACCTTC. It translates to CASSLGTGNGYTF. The whole variable domain, filled in from reference TRBV7-2 and TRBJ1-2, reads GAGVSQSPSNKVTEKGKDVELRCDPISGHTALYWYRQSLGQGLEFLIYFQGNSAPDKSGLPSDRFSAERTGGSVSTLTIQRTQQEDSAVYLCASSLGTGNGYTFGSGTRLTVV.